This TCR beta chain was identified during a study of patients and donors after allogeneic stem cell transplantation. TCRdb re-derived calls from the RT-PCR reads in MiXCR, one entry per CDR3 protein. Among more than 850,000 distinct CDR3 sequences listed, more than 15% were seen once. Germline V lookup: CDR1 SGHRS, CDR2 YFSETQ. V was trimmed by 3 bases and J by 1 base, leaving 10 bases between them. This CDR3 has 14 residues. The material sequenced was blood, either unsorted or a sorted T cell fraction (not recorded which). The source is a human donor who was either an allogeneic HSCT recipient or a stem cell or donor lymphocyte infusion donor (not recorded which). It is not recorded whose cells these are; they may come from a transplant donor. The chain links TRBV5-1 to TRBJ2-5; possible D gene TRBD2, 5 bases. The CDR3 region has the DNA TGCGCCAGCAGCTGGGGAGCGTCCCAAGAGACCCAGTACTTC. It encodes CASSWGASQETQYF.